These T cell receptor beta chains were read from a single sample in a study of vaccination and CD4 T cells after COVID-19. TCRdb used MiXCR to reprocess the PCR reads, holding one entry per CDR3 protein. The table lists 1,800 or so distinct CDR3 sequences, 64% of them singletons. Their antigens are not known. Material for sequencing was CD4+ T cells from blood, cultured in vitro. The receptors derive from a human donor in good health. CDR3s include the opening cysteine and the closing phenylalanine or tryptophan. D genes are given only for firm matches.

d_call: -
v_call: TRBV29-1
j_call: TRBJ1-4
cdr3_nt: TGCAGCGTTGAAGGCCATGGGGGCCCTGAAAAACTGTTTTTT
cdr3_aa: CSVEGHGGPEKLFF

d_call: TRBD1
v_call: TRBV23-1
j_call: TRBJ1-2
cdr3_nt: TGCGCCAGCAGTCGGACAGGAGGTGGCTACACCTTC
cdr3_aa: CASSRTGGGYTF

d_call: -
v_call: TRBV7-2
j_call: TRBJ1-2
cdr3_nt: TGTGCCAGCAGCTTAGTAGCAGGGATGGGCTACACCTTC
cdr3_aa: CASSLVAGMGYTF

d_call: TRBD2
v_call: TRBV20-1
j_call: TRBJ2-1
cdr3_nt: TGCAGTGCCGGGGAGGGCTCCTACAATGAGCAGTTCTTC
cdr3_aa: CSAGEGSYNEQFF

d_call: TRBD2
v_call: TRBV12-3/TRBV12-4
j_call: TRBJ2-3
cdr3_nt: TGTGCCAGCAGTCCAAGGGGGGCTAGCGGGGACGGCACAGATACGCAGTATTTT
cdr3_aa: CASSPRGASGDGTDTQYF

d_call: -
v_call: TRBV12-3/TRBV12-4
j_call: TRBJ1-5
cdr3_nt: TGTGCCAGCAGTTTTGGCTTTCAGCAGCCCCAGCATTTT
cdr3_aa: CASSFGFQQPQHF